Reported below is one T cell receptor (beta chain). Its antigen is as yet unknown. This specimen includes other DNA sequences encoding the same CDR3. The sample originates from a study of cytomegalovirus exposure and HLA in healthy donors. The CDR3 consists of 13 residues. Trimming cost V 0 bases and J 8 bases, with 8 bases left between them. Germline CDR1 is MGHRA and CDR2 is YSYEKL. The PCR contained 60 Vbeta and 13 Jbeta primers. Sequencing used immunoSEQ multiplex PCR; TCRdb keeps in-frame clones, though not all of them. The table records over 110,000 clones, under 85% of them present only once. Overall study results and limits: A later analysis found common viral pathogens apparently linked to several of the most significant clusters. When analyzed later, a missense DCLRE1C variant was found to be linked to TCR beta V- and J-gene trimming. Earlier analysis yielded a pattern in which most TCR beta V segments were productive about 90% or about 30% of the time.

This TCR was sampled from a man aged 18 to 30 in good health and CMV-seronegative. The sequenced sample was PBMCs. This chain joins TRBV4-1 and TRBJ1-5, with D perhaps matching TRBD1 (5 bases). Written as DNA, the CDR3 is TGCGCCAGCAGCCAAGAGGGGGGGAAGCCCCAGCATTTT. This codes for CASSQEGGKPQHF.